This T cell receptor (beta chain) was retrieved from a study of blood T cell repertoires in COVID-19. For the study at large: COVID-19 samples collected from the United States, Italy and Spain covered acute and convalescent phases. T cells, B-cell-depleted T cells, or PBMCs supplied cDNA or gDNA.

Generated by immunoSEQ multiplex PCR, the TCRdb table keeps only in-frame clones and is missing some. The repertoire consists of a few hundred thousand clones, with about four fifths occurring once and the leading ten covering 5%. The specimen sequenced was PBMCs or T cells enriched from blood (not recorded which). The clonotype was recovered from a man aged 40-49 years who had been exposed to COVID-19.

As DNA, the CDR3 is TGCGCCAGCAGGGAGGGACTAGCGGGGCATGAGCAGTTCTTC. This codes for CASREGLAGHEQFF. The gene calls are TRBV5-1 and TRBJ2-1, with TRBD2 matching 13 bases. Germline CDR1 is SGHRS and CDR2 is YFSETQ. The CDR3 is 14 residues long. With V trimmed by 5 bases and J by 8 bases, 4 bases remained unmatched.